This passage covers 17 T cell receptor beta chains from one sample sequenced in a study of immune heterogeneity within non-small cell lung tumors listed by TCRdb under 2018. The TCR template was genomic DNA extracted from bulk tumor tissue, and 500 to 650 ng of gDNA was amplified for each sample. During surgery, multiple biopsies were taken from each primary tumor and placed as far apart as possible within the tumor mass. Patients in the study cohort, which was described as untreated, were newly diagnosed NSCLC cases going through curative surgery. TCRdb lists the instrument as HiSeq X Ten. A multiplex PCR system amplified the TCR beta CDR3 region, with a first 10-cycle round using 32 V-gene forward and 13 J-gene reverse primers. The raw public reads went through TCRdb reprocessing: fastp at Q25, MiXCR clone calling, in-frame beta chains kept. Each CDR3 protein appears once, grouped with its most common genes and DNA. Recorded for this sample are approximately 4,100 distinct CDR3 sequences; 27% of them occurred a single time. In total, the top ten clones hold roughly 12% of the sample.

Sequenced sample: lung tumor tissue. The receptors shown here come from a man between 60 and 75 years old with non-small cell lung cancer.

By sample share, this clonotype is medium-sized (0.01 to 0.1%). J is TRBJ1-1 and V is TRBV19; no clear D gene. V shed 5 bases and J shed 6 bases, with 10 bases lying between them. The CDR3 is made up of 12 amino acids. The germline V gene has CDR1 LNHDA and CDR2 SQIVND (reference sequence). The CDR3 is CASSLDTSEAFF. As DNA, the CDR3 is TGTGCCAGTAGTCTCGACACATCTGAAGCTTTCTTT.

This clonotype was seen only a few times. The rearrangement joins TRBV6-2 or TRBV6-3 to TRBJ2-1, with 7 bases matching TRBD2. Per the germline V gene, CDR1 is MNHEY and CDR2 is SVGEGT. The CDR3 consists of 14 residues. Unmatched junction bases numbered 10, after V lost 4 bases and J lost 10 bases. This CDR3 is CASSFHRAGEEQFF. CDR3 DNA: TGTGCCAGCAGTTTCCACCGGGCGGGAGAAGAGCAGTTCTTC.

By share, this clonotype ranks as medium-sized. This chain's CDR3 is CASSQGPTGGLHNEQFF. In nucleotides, the CDR3 is TGCGCCAGCAGCCAAGGACCAACAGGGGGTCTCCACAATGAGCAGTTCTTC. This chain links TRBV4-3 with TRBJ2-1, with TRBD1 identical over 8 bases. Germline lookup yields CDR1 LGHNA and CDR2 YSLEER. V was clipped by 1 base and J by 5 bases; unmatched bases: 10. The CDR3 extends over 17 amino acids.

This clonotype was counted between two and nine times. This chain's CDR3 is CASSLGHGPQHF. DNA for the CDR3: TGTGCCAGCAGCTTGGGGCACGGGCCCCAGCATTTT. The chain is built from TRBV5-4 and TRBJ1-5; D gene ambiguous. In germline, CDR1 is SGHNT, CDR2 YYREEE (reference sequence). This CDR3 has 12 amino acids. Trimming pared 0 bases from V and 9 bases from J, leaving 7 bases between.

This clonotype is labeled medium-sized. The chain recombines TRBV20-1 with TRBJ2-7; tentative D call: TRBD1 (6 bases). From germline, CDR1 is DFQATT and CDR2 SNEGSKA (reference sequence). CDR3 length: 12 amino acids. Trimming took 7 bases from V and 6 from J, leaving 16 bases between them. CDR3: CSGKGTSLEQYF. The CDR3 region has the DNA TGCAGTGGGAAAGGGACATCACTCGAGCAGTACTTC.

In DNA, the CDR3 is TGTGCCAGCGATAATTCCGGGGGCGCCGGCAATCAGCCCCAGCATTTT. Residues: CASDNSGGAGNQPQHF. The chain recombines TRBV6-1 with TRBJ1-5, with D possibly matching TRBD1 (6 bases). The CDR3 loop spans 16 amino acids. Trimming pared 8 bases from V and 2 bases from J, leaving 19 bases between. Germline-derived CDR1 and CDR2 are MNHNS and SASEGT.

This chain links TRBV24-1 with TRBJ2-5, with 7 nucleotides matching TRBD2. Trimming removed 2 bases from V and 1 base from J; junction bases left unmatched: 9. Germline-derived CDR1 and CDR2 are KGHDR and SFDVKD. This CDR3 is built from 17 residues. Here the CDR3 reads CATSDSGGQDIQETQYF. The DNA for the CDR3 is TGTGCCACCAGTGATTCGGGAGGCCAAGACATCCAAGAGACCCAGTACTTC.

By share, this clonotype ranks as medium-sized. The gene calls are TRBV30 and TRBJ2-1; D is uncertain. Germline loops: CDR1 GTSNPN, CDR2 SVGIG (reference sequence). This CDR3 is built from 14 residues. V was shortened by 0 bases and J by 2 bases, with 8 bases between the two germline ends. CDR3 sequence: CAWSVLQAYNEQFF. The CDR3 region has the DNA TGTGCCTGGAGTGTACTCCAGGCCTACAATGAGCAGTTCTTC. Variable domain in full (rest from reference TRBV30 and TRBJ2-1): SQTIHQWPATLVQPVGSPLSLECTVEGTSNPNLYWYRQAAGRGLQLLFYSVGIGQISSEVPQNLSASRPQDRQFILSSKKLLLSDSGFYLCAWSVLQAYNEQFFGPGTRLTVL.

This clonotype has a handful of counts. The chain couples TRBV18 to TRBJ2-2; D may correspond to TRBD1 or TRBD2 (5 bases each). The CDR3 is 16 residues long. V shed 6 bases and J shed 3 bases, with 17 bases lying between them. Germline V gene sequence: CDR1 KGHSH, CDR2 LQKENI. DNA of the CDR3: TGTGCCAGCTCTCTACCGGGGCGGAGTTACACCGGGGAGCTGTTTTTT. Protein: CASSLPGRSYTGELFF.

The J gene is TRBJ2-1, the V gene TRBV28, with 8 bases lining up with TRBD2. Germline CDR1 reads MDHEN; CDR2 reads SYDVKM. V lost 5 bases to trimming and J lost 7 bases; unmatched junction nucleotides: 10. The CDR3 length is 15 residues. The DNA of the CDR3 is TGTGCCAGCAGTCCACACCGTTCGGGAGGGAATGAGCAGTTCTTC. Translation: CASSPHRSGGNEQFF.

This clonotype came up a few times. The rearrangement joins TRBV18 to TRBJ2-1, with 9 bases lining up with TRBD2. The trim removed 6 bases at V and 4 bases at J, leaving 7 bases unmatched. The CDR3 is 15 residues long. Germline V gene lookup returns CDR1 KGHSH and CDR2 LQKENI. The CDR3 protein is CASSGSSGTYNEQFF. In nucleotides, the CDR3 is TGTGCCAGCTCTGGGTCTAGCGGGACTTACAATGAGCAGTTCTTC.

This clonotype is deemed medium-sized. CDR3 in amino acids: CASSYEGINQPQHF. As DNA, the CDR3 is TGTGCCAGCAGTTACGAGGGGATAAATCAGCCCCAGCATTTT. The gene calls are TRBV6-2 or TRBV6-3 and TRBJ1-5; TRBD1 is a possible D gene (5 bases). The V end was cut by 2 bases, the J end by 4 bases, with 9 bases between. Germline values: CDR1 MNHEY, CDR2 SVGEGT. The CDR3 loop spans 14 amino acids.

J is TRBJ2-7 and V is TRBV9, with 7 bases lining up with TRBD1. V lost 4 bases to trimming and J lost 3 bases; unmatched junction nucleotides: 10. Germline V gene data show CDR1 as SGDLS and CDR2 as YYNGEE. The CDR3 has 15 amino acids. In DNA form, the CDR3 reads TGTGCCAGCAGCTTTCGGCCGGGACAGCTCTACGAGCAGTACTTC. The encoded protein is CASSFRPGQLYEQYF.

The V call is TRBV12-3 or TRBV12-4, the J call TRBJ2-3, with D maybe TRBD2 (5 bases). This CDR3 spans 13 amino acids. Trimming shortened V by 2 bases and J by 4 bases, and 7 bases separated the two germline ends. This CDR3 is CASSLPGADTQYF. CDR3 DNA sequence: TGTGCCAGCAGTTTACCCGGGGCAGATACGCAGTATTTT.

This clonotype was seen a few times. The chain has TRBV20-1 and TRBJ2-1, with 8 bases fitting TRBD1. V lost 8 bases, J lost 3 bases, and 18 bases stayed unmatched. Looked up from germline, CDR1 is DFQATT and CDR2 is SNEGSKA (reference sequence). The CDR3 has 17 residues. CDR3 protein: CSIEDRDDRWLYNEQFF. In DNA form, the CDR3 reads TGCAGTATCGAGGACAGGGATGATAGATGGCTCTACAATGAGCAGTTCTTC.

As regards this clonotype: This may come from a read error, since a much larger clone is one base off. The chain employs TRBV12-5 and TRBJ1-1; weak D call: TRBD1 (5 bases). Germline-derived CDR1 and CDR2 are LGHNT and FRNRAP. The CDR3 loop spans 16 amino acids. V was clipped by 0 bases and J by 2 bases, with 13 bases between them. The DNA of the CDR3 is TGTGCTAGTGGTTTGGTACTAGGGACCGGAAACACTGAAGCTTTCTTT. Translating it yields CASGLVLGTGNTEAFF.

This clonotype is large by share. The rearrangement joins TRBV9 to TRBJ2-2; TRBD2 is a possible D gene (6 bases). Per the germline V gene, CDR1 is SGDLS and CDR2 is YYNGEE. V dropped 2 bases and J dropped 5 bases, with 16 bases sitting between them. This CDR3 spans 16 amino acids. CDR3 sequence (DNA): TGTGCCAGCAGCGTGAGCCCGGGACTGAGGACCGGGGAGCTGTTTTTT. It specifies CASSVSPGLRTGELFF.